This passage covers 10 T cell receptor beta chains from one sample sequenced in a study of cytomegalovirus exposure and HLA in healthy donors. The PCR made use of 60 Vbeta and 13 Jbeta primers. Assay used: immunoSEQ multiplex PCR; TCRdb lists only in-frame clones, some missing. The sample records roughly 89,000 clones, around 82% being singletons. Sequenced sample: PBMCs. The receptors shown here come from a man aged 18 to 30 in good health and CMV-seronegative.

Only a few counts were recorded for this clone. V is TRBV28 and J is TRBJ2-2; D possibly corresponds to TRBD1 (5 bases). The CDR3 loop spans 14 amino acids. Germline V CDR1 and CDR2: MDHEN, SYDVKM. Deletions cut 2 bases from V and 1 base from J, with 5 bases between. CDR3 sequence: CASSLQGNTGELFF. In DNA, the CDR3 is TGTGCCAGCAGTTTACAGGGGAACACCGGGGAGCTGTTTTTT. Supplemented by reference TRBV28 and TRBJ2-2, the full variable domain reads DVKVTQSSRYLVKRTGEKVFLECVQDMDHENMFWYRQDPGLGLRLIYFSYDVKMKEKGDIPEGYSVSREKKERFSLILESASTNQTSMYLCASSLQGNTGELFFGEGSRLTVL.

The chain uses TRBV5-1 and TRBJ2-7, with 11 nucleotides matching TRBD1. The CDR3 is made up of 16 amino acids. With 0 bases clipped from V and 1 base from J, the junction kept 3 bases outside the gene matches. The germline V gene encodes CDR1 SGHRS and CDR2 YFSETQ. The CDR3 loop is CASSLEGTGGSYEQYF. The CDR3 DNA reads TGCGCCAGCAGCTTGGAGGGGACAGGGGGTTCCTACGAGCAGTACTTC.

This clone came up once. The gene calls are TRBV19 and TRBJ1-2; 9 nucleotides match TRBD1. The junction had 1 base not matched to a gene; V was cut back by 3 bases and J by 8 bases. The CDR3 has 12 residues. The V gene's germline CDR1 is LNHDA and CDR2 SQIVND (reference sequence). CDR3 residues: CASSMGQGGYTF. As DNA, the CDR3 is TGTGCCAGTAGTATGGGACAGGGCGGCTACACCTTC.

This clone appeared a few times. V is TRBV5-1 and J is TRBJ1-1, with D maybe TRBD1 (6 bases). This CDR3 region has 15 residues. Trimming stripped 0 bases from V and 0 bases from J, with 9 bases between. Germline-derived CDR1 and CDR2 are SGHRS and YFSETQ. This CDR3 is CASSLGDTLNTEAFF. CDR3 in DNA: TGCGCCAGCAGCTTGGGGGACACTTTGAACACTGAAGCTTTCTTT.

This chain links TRBV7-8 with TRBJ1-5; 7 bases fit TRBD1. CDR1 SGHVS and CDR2 FQNEAQ come from the germline V gene. The CDR3 consists of 16 residues. Trimming cost V 4 bases and J 1 base; bases outside gene matches: 7. DNA of the CDR3: TGTGCCAGCAGCTGGAGACAGGGTTGGAGCAATCAGCCCCAGCATTTT. Encoded protein: CASSWRQGWSNQPQHF. Supplemented by reference TRBV7-8 and TRBJ1-5, the full variable domain reads GAGVSQSPRYKVAKRGQDVALRCDPISGHVSLFWYQQALGQGPEFLTYFQNEAQLDKSGLPSDRFFAERPEGSVSTLKIQRTQQEDSAVYLCASSWRQGWSNQPQHFGDGTRLSIL.

The chain carries TRBV7-9 and TRBJ2-3, with TRBD2 identical over 9 bases. CDR1 is SEHNR, CDR2 FQNEAQ, per germline (reference sequence). The CDR3 is 16 amino acids. Trimming at V came to 5 bases and at J to 5 bases, leaving 11 bases not matched to a gene. Here the CDR3 reads CASSTTAGGRGDTQYF. CDR3 bases: TGTGCCAGCAGCACTACAGCGGGGGGCCGGGGAGATACGCAGTATTTT.

The chain uses TRBV6-5 and TRBJ1-6, with 9 bases lining up with TRBD1. The length of the CDR3 is 15 residues. The ends lost 6 bases at V and 10 bases at J; junction bases unmatched: 10. The germline V gene has CDR1 MNHEY and CDR2 SVGAGI. The CDR3 sequence: CASRPPGQGSSPLHF. The CDR3 region has the DNA TGTGCCAGCAGGCCCCCGGGACAGGGAAGCTCACCCCTCCACTTT.

This chain uses TRBV5-1 with TRBJ2-3; D possibly corresponds to TRBD1 (6 bases). Germline V gene sequence: CDR1 SGHRS, CDR2 YFSETQ. The CDR3 is 16 residues long. V lost 0 bases to trimming and J lost 0 bases, with 11 bases between them. The CDR3 is CASSLGQDPSTDTQYF. CDR3 DNA sequence: TGCGCCAGCAGCTTGGGACAGGACCCTAGCACAGATACGCAGTATTTT.

In regard to this clone: Different DNA sequences within this sample yield the same CDR3. The V gene is TRBV5-1, the J gene TRBJ2-7; TRBD1 aligns across 10 bases. The CDR3 totals 14 residues. CDR1 SGHRS and CDR2 YFSETQ come from the germline V gene. Losses at the gene ends were 4 bases for V and 6 bases for J; bases not matched to a gene: 7. CDR3 in amino acids: CASSLGTGVGEQYF. CDR3 DNA sequence: TGCGCCAGCAGCCTCGGGACAGGGGTGGGCGAGCAGTACTTC.

This clone appeared once. The J gene is TRBJ2-2, the V gene TRBV14; perhaps TRBD2 as D (6 bases). The CDR3 has 14 amino acids. Germline-derived CDR1 and CDR2 are SGHDN and FVKESK. V gave up 7 bases and J gave up 4 bases, with 13 bases separating them. The CDR3 DNA reads TGTGCCAGCACCGGGAGTACCCTCACCGGGGAGCTGTTTTTT. Translation: CASTGSTLTGELFF.